The 2 T cell receptor beta chains given below trace back to one sample, sequenced in a study of beta chain features in type 1 diabetes. The study, taken as a whole, reports: Type 1 diabetes patients showed a moderate but significant shortening of TCRB CDR3s in all four CD4+ subsets.

Their target antigens are unknown. Sequenced material consisted of expressed TCRB transcripts (all of the isolated RNA was reverse transcribed). Sequenced by immunoSEQ multiplex PCR; TCRdb stores in-frame clones only, minus some. The sample records 300,000 or so clones, roughly 9% being singletons. The source material was central memory CD4+ T cells from blood. These receptors were obtained from a man younger than 45 with type 1 diabetes.

This chain links TRBV11-2 with TRBJ2-2; TRBD1 matches at 10 bases. CDR1 and CDR2 (germline): SGHAT, FQNNGV. This CDR3 is 19 amino acids long. The ends lost 4 bases at V and 4 bases at J; junction bases unmatched: 15. The DNA for the CDR3 is TGTGCCAGCAGCTCGGGGGGACAGGGGATGCTGCGGAGCACCGGGGAGCTGTTTTTT. Its protein product is CASSSGGQGMLRSTGELFF.

The V gene is TRBV7-2, the J gene TRBJ1-6, with 8 bases fitting TRBD1. The CDR3 is 13 residues long. Germline V gene data show CDR1 as SGHTA and CDR2 as FQGNSA. Trimming took 10 bases from V and 10 from J; bases not matched to a gene: 9. The CDR3 reads CAIIRDRTSPLHF. CDR3 DNA sequence: TGTGCCATCATTAGGGACAGGACATCACCCCTCCACTTT.